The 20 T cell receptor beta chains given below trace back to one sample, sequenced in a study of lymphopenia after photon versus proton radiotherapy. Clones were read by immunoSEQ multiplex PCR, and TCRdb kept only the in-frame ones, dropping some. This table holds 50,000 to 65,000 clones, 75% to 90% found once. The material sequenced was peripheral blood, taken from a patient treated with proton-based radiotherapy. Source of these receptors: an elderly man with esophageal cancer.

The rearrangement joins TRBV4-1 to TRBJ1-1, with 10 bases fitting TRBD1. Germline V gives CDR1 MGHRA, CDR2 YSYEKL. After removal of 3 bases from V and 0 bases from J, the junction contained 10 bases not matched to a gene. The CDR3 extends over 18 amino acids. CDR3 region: CASSHRGGQGLMNTEAFF. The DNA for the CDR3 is TGCGCCAGCAGCCATCGAGGGGGACAGGGGCTCATGAACACTGAAGCTTTCTTT.

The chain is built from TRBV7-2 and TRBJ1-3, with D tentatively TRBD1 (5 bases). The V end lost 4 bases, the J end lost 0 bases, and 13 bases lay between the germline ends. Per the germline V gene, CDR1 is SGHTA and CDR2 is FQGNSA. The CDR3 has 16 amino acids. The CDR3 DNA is TGTGCCAGCAGCTACATAGACAGCCCCTCTGGAAACACCATATATTTT. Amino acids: CASSYIDSPSGNTIYF.

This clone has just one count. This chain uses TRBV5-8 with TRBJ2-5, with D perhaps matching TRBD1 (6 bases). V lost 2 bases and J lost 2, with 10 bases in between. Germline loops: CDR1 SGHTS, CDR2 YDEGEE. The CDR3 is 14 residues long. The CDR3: CASSFGTGQETQYF. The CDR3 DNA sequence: TGTGCCAGCAGCTTTGGAACAGGGCAAGAGACCCAGTACTTC.

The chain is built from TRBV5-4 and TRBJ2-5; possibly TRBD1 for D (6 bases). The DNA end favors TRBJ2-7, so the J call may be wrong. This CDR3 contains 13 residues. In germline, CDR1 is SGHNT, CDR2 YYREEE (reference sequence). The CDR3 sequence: CASSVDRSYEQYF. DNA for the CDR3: TGTGCCAGCAGCGTGGACAGATCCTACGAGCAGTACTTC.

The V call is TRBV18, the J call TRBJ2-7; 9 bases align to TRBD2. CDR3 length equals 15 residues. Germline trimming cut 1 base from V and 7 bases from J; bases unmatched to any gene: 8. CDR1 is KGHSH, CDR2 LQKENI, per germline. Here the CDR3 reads CASSPQASGTGEQYF. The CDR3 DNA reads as TGTGCCAGCTCACCACAGGCTAGCGGGACGGGGGAGCAGTACTTC. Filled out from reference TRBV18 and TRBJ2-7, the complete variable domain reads NAGVMQNPRHLVRRRGQEARLRCSPMKGHSHVYWYRQLPEEGLKFMVYLQKENIIDESGMPKERFSAEFPKEGPSILRIQQVVRGDSAAYFCASSPQASGTGEQYFGPGTRLTVT.

Here the CDR3 reads CASSDAGQDPYGYTF. The DNA for the CDR3 is TGTGCCAGCAGCGACGCCGGGCAGGATCCTTATGGCTACACCTTC. The V gene is TRBV27, the J gene TRBJ1-2; D unclear. Germline CDR1 is MNHEY and CDR2 is SMNVEV (reference sequence). V dropped 6 bases and J dropped 5 bases, with 19 bases sitting between them. The CDR3 is made up of 15 amino acids.

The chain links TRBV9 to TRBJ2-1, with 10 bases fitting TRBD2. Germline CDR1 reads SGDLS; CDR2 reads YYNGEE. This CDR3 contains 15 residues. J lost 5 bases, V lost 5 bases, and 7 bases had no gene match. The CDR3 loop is CASSRGSGGHNEQFF. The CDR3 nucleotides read TGTGCCAGCAGTCGGGGTAGCGGGGGGCACAATGAGCAGTTCTTC. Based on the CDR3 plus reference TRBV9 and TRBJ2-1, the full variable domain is DSGVTQTPKHLITATGQRVTLRCSPRSGDLSVYWYQQSLDQGLQFLIQYYNGEERAKGNILERFSAQQFPDLHSELNLSSLELGDSALYFCASSRGSGGHNEQFFGPGTRLTVL.

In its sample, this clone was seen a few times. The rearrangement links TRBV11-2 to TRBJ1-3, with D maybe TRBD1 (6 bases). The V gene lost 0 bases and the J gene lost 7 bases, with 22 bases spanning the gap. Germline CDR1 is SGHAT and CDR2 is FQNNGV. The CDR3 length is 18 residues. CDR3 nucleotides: TGTGCCAGCAGCTTAGAGTCGGCGGGCTGGGGGGGGCCCAACACCATATATTTT. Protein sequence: CASSLESAGWGGPNTIYF.

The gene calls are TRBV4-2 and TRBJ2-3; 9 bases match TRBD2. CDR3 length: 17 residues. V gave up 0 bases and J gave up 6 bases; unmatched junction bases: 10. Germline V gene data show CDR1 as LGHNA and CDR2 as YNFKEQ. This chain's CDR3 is CASSQEIGGGAADTQYF. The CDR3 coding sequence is TGTGCCAGCAGCCAAGAAATTGGCGGGGGGGCCGCGGATACGCAGTATTTT.

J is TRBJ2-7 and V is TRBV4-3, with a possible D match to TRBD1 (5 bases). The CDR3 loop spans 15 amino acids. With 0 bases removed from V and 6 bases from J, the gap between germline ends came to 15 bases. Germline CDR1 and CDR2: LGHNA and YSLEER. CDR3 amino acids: CASSQEPGLSGEQYF. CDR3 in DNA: TGCGCCAGCAGCCAAGAGCCAGGGCTGTCGGGCGAGCAGTACTTC.

The CDR3 coding sequence is TGTGCCAGTAGTATGGCTAGCGGGGGGGCAGATACGCAGTATTTT. It translates to CASSMASGGADTQYF. The genes are TRBV19 and TRBJ2-3, with 12 positions matching TRBD2. V dropped 3 bases and J dropped 4; count of bases not matched to a gene: 2. The CDR3 length is 15 residues. Germline CDR1 LNHDA, CDR2 SQIVND (reference sequence).

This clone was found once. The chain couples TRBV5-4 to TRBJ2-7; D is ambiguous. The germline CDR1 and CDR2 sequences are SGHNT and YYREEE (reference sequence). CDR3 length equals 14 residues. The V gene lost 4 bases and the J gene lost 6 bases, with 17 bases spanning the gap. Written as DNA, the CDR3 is TGTGCCAGCAGCCGCTCTTATCTCAGGAGCGAGCAGTACTTC. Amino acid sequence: CASSRSYLRSEQYF. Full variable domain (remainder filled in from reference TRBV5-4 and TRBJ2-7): ETGVTQSPTHLIKTRGQQVTLRCSSQSGHNTVSWYQQALGQGPQFIFQYYREEENGRGNFPPRFSGLQFPNYSSELNVNALELDDSALYLCASSRSYLRSEQYFGPGTRLTVT.

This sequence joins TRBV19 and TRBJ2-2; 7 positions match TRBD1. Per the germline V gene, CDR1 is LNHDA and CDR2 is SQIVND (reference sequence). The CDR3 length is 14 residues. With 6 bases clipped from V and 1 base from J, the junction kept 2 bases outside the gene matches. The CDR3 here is CASSGTVNTGELFF. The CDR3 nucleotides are TGTGCCAGTAGCGGGACAGTGAACACCGGGGAGCTGTTTTTT.

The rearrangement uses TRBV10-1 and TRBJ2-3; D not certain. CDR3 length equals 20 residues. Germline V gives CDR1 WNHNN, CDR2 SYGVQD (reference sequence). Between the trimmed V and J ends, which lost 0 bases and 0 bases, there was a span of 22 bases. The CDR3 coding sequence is TGCGCCAGCAGTGAGTCATTATTGGGCTACGAGGCGGTCAGCACAGATACGCAGTATTTT. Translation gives CASSESLLGYEAVSTDTQYF.

CDR3 sequence (DNA): TGTGCCAGCAGCCGTTACGGGGGCGAGCAGTACTTC. Its protein is CASSRYGGEQYF. This chain uses TRBV7-2 with TRBJ2-7, with D possibly being TRBD2 (6 bases). V lost 5 bases to trimming and J lost 6 bases, with 11 bases between them. Germline CDR1 is SGHTA and CDR2 is FQGNSA. The CDR3 covers 12 residues.

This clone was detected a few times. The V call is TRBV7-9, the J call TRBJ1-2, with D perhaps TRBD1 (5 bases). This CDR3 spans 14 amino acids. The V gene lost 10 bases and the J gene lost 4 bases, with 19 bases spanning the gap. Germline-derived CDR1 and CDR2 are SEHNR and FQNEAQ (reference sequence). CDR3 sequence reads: CANPSDGDPYGYTF. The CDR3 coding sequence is TGTGCCAACCCCTCGGACGGGGACCCCTATGGCTACACCTTC.

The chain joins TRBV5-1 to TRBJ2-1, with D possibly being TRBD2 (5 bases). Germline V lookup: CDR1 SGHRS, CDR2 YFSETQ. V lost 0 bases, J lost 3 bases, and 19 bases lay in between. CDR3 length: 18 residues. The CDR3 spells CASSLGRSWTRVYNEQFF. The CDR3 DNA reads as TGCGCCAGCAGCTTGGGGAGGTCTTGGACGCGAGTCTACAATGAGCAGTTCTTC.

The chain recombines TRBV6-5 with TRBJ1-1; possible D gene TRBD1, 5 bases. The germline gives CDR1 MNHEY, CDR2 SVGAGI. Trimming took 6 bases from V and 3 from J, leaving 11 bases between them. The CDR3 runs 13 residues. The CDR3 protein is CASSSTRDTEAFF. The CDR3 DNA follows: TGTGCCAGCAGCTCAACCAGGGACACTGAAGCTTTCTTT.

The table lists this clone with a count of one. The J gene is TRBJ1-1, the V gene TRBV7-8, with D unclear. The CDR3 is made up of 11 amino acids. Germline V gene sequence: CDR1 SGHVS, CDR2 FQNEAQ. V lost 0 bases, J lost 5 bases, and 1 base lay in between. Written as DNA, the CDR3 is TGTGCCAGCAGCTTAGCAACTGAAGCTTTCTTT. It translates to CASSLATEAFF.

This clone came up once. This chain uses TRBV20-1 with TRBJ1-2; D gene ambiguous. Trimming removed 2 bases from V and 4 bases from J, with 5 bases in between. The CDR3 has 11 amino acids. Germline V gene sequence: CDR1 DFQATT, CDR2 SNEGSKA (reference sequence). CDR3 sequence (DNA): TGCAGTGCTAGATCCAGCTATGGCTACACCTTC. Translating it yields CSARSSYGYTF.